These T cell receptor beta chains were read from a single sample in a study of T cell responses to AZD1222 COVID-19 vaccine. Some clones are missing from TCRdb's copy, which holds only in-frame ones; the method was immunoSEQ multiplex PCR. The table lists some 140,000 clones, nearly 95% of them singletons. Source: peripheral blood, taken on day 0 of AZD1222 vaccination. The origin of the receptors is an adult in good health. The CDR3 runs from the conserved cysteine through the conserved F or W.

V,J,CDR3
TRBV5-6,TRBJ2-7,CASSGQGQSPYEQYF
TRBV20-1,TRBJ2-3,CSARNSDTQYF
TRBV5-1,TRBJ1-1,CASSLARTGSRVREAFF
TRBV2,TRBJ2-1,CASASTLGYNEQFF
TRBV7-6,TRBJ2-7,CASSQGEEAYEQYF
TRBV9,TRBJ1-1,CASSVDQGWNTEAFF
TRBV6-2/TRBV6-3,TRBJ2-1,CASSILAGAGNEQFF
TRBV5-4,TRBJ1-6,CASSLAGGNNSPLHF
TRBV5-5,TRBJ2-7,CASSLLHEQYF
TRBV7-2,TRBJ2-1,CASSAVLRGSYNEQFF
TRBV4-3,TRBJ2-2,CASSQDLRGIDTGELFF
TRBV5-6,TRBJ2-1,CASSRLGDEQFF
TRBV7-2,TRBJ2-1,CASSPVGTRPLHEQFF
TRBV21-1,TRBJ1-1,CASSKDYWELNTEAFF
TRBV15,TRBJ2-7,CATSKYSRGIRTAGYYEQYF
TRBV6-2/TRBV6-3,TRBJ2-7,CASSYPSTGVRSYEQYF